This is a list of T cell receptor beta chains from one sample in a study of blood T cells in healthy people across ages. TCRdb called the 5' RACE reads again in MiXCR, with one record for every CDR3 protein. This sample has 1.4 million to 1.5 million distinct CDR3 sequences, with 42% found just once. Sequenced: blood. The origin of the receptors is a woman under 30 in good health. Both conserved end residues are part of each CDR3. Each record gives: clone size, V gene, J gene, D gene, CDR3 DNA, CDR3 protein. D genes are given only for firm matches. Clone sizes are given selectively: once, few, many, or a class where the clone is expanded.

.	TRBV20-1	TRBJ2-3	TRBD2	TGCAGTGCTAGACCGGCGGGGGGGCCGGCAGATACGCAGTATTTT	CSARPAGGPADTQYF
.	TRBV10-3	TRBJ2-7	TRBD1	TGTGCCCCCGGGACAGGAGCCTACGAGCAGTACTTC	CAPGTGAYEQYF
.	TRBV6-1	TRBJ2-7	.	TGTGCTACTCACGAGCAGTACTTC	CATHEQYF
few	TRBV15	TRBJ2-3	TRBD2	TGTGCCACCAACCCCGGACTAGTTCAGGGAGATACGCAGTATTTT	CATNPGLVQGDTQYF
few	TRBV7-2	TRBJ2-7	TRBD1	TGTGCCAGCAGCCACGGACAGGGGGCAGGGTACTTC	CASSHGQGAGYF
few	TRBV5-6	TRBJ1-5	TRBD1	TGTGCCAGCAGCTTACAGGGGAATACGCCCCAGCATTTT	CASSLQGNTPQHF
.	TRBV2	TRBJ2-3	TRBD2	TGTGCCAGCATCCTTCCCCTAGCGGGGGGACGCCACACAGATACGCAGTATTTT	CASILPLAGGRHTDTQYF
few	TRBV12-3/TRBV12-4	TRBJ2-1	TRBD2	TGTGCCAGCAGTTTGGGGCTAGCGGGAGAGAGGCAGTTCTTC	CASSLGLAGERQFF
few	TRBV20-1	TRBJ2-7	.	TGCAGTGTCCTGGCCGGGACATCCTACGAGCAGTACTTC	CSVLAGTSYEQYF
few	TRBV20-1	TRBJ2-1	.	TGCAGTGCTCGAACCGGGGCGCACAATGAGCAGTTCTTC	CSARTGAHNEQFF
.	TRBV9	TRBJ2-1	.	TGTGCCAGCAGTGTATCCCCGTCGCTATACAATGAGCAGTTCTTC	CASSVSPSLYNEQFF
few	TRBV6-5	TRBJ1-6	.	TGTGCCAGCAGTTTTCGACAGACCGGGAGGTATGCACCCCTCCACTTT	CASSFRQTGRYAPLHF
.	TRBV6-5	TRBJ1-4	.	TGTGCCAGCAGTGCCGCAGGGAGAAAACTGTTTTTT	CASSAAGRKLFF
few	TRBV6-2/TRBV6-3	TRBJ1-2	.	TGTGCCAGCAGTTGGGGTATGATCTATGGCTACACCTTC	CASSWGMIYGYTF
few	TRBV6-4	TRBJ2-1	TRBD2	TGTGCCAGCAGTGTAGCGGGAGGGGGCTCCTACAATGAGCAGTTCTTC	CASSVAGGGSYNEQFF
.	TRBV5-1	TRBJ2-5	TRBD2	TGCGCCAGCAGCTCCCTACTAGCGGAGGGGGAGACCCAGTACTTC	CASSSLLAEGETQYF
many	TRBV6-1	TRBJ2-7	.	TGTGCCAGCAGACCCATACCGCTTCGAGGGACCCTCTCCTACGAGCAGTACTTC	CASRPIPLRGTLSYEQYF
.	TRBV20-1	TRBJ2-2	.	TGCAGTGCCCCGGACAGCCTGAACACCGGGGAGCTGTTTTTT	CSAPDSLNTGELFF
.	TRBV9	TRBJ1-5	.	TGTGCCAGCAGCGTAGATGGCAGGCAGCCCCAGCATTTT	CASSVDGRQPQHF
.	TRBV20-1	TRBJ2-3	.	TGCAGTGCTAGAGACCGGACGGGAAGCACAGATACGCAGTATTTT	CSARDRTGSTDTQYF
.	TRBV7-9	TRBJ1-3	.	TGTGCCAGCAGCTTCCGGGACAAGCGCAACACCATATATTTT	CASSFRDKRNTIYF
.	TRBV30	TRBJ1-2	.	TGTGCCTGGGATAGGGTGAACTCCGGCTACACCTTC	CAWDRVNSGYTF
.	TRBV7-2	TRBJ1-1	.	TGTGCCAGCAGCCATAGTGGGGGGGGAGTGAACACTGAAGCTTTCTTT	CASSHSGGGVNTEAFF
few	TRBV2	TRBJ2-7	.	TGTGCCAGCTCCGAGGGGTCGGGCTTCCTCTCCTACGAGCAGTACTTC	CASSEGSGFLSYEQYF
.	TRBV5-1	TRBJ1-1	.	TGCGCCAGCAGCTTGGACAGGGTATCGAACACTGAAGCTTTCTTT	CASSLDRVSNTEAFF
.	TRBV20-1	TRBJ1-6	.	TGCAGTGCTAGAGCGAGGACAGATAATTCACCCCTCCACTTT	CSARARTDNSPLHF